This entry lists 18 T cell receptor beta chains sequenced from one sample in a study of blood T cell repertoires in COVID-19. Clones were read by immunoSEQ multiplex PCR, and TCRdb kept only the in-frame ones, dropping some. The table records some 100,000 clones, roughly 82% of them present only once. Material for sequencing was peripheral blood. The receptors originated from a man aged 45-65 years with active or convalescent COVID-19.

The J gene is TRBJ1-2, the V gene TRBV30, with D unresolved. In germline, CDR1 is GTSNPN, CDR2 SVGIG (reference sequence). The V gene lost 4 bases and the J gene lost 7 bases, with 10 bases spanning the gap. CDR3 size: 11 residues. The CDR3 DNA reads TGTGCCTGGAACATGGCGGCTGGCTACACCTTC. Translation: CAWNMAAGYTF.

This clone was detected once. V usage is TRBV5-1 and J usage is TRBJ2-5, with 14 nucleotides matching TRBD2. The germline V gene encodes CDR1 SGHRS and CDR2 YFSETQ. V gave up 9 bases and J gave up 0 bases; unmatched junction bases: 13. The CDR3 sequence is 18 residues long. CDR3 DNA sequence: TGCGCCACTTCTTCCGGAGGGACTAGCGGGGGCAACCAAGAGACCCAGTACTTC. Encoded protein: CATSSGGTSGGNQETQYF.

This clone came up a few times. The gene calls are TRBV6-5 and TRBJ2-3, with unresolved D. The germline V and J ends were trimmed by 6 bases and 0 bases, with 10 bases remaining between them. The CDR3 has 14 residues. Germline V gene data show CDR1 as MNHEY and CDR2 as SVGAGI. CDR3 amino acids: CASRGTSSTDTQYF. The CDR3 bases are TGTGCCAGCAGGGGCACCTCTAGCACAGATACGCAGTATTTT.

This chain's CDR3 is CASSGGTGLPNNYGYTF. The CDR3 DNA reads TGTGCCAGCAGCGGTGGGACAGGGCTACCAAATAACTATGGCTACACCTTC. The rearrangement joins TRBV9 to TRBJ1-2, with 9 bases matching TRBD1. The CDR3 totals 17 residues. Germline lookup yields CDR1 SGDLS and CDR2 YYNGEE. Trimming cost V 3 bases and J 1 base; bases outside gene matches: 10.

V and J are TRBV9 and TRBJ2-7; TRBD2 matches 7 bases. The V gene's germline CDR1 is SGDLS and CDR2 YYNGEE. The CDR3 contains 15 residues. Germline trimming cut 0 bases from V and 0 bases from J; bases unmatched to any gene: 3. The DNA for the CDR3 is TGTGCCAGCAGCGTAGAGGGAGGGGACTCCTACGAGCAGTACTTC. Protein product: CASSVEGGDSYEQYF.

The chain carries TRBV5-1 and TRBJ1-1; TRBD1 aligns across 9 bases. V gave up 4 bases and J gave up 0 bases; unmatched junction bases: 4. Germline assignment: CDR1 SGHRS and CDR2 YFSETQ. There are 15 residues in the CDR3. CDR3 in amino acids: CASSGTGWMNTEAFF. The CDR3 nucleotides are TGCGCCAGCAGCGGGACAGGGTGGATGAACACTGAAGCTTTCTTT.

The chain couples TRBV12-3 or TRBV12-4 to TRBJ1-1, with D uncertain. The CDR3 totals 13 residues. Trimming shortened V by 7 bases and J by 4 bases, and 13 bases separated the two germline ends. The chain's CDR3 is CASTLGGVTEAFF. DNA for the CDR3: TGTGCCAGCACCTTAGGCGGGGTCACTGAAGCTTTCTTT.

J is TRBJ2-2 and V is TRBV30; a weak D match, TRBD2 (5 bases). Germline values: CDR1 GTSNPN, CDR2 SVGIG (reference sequence). V lost 3 bases and J 5 bases, leaving 16 bases between the germline ends. The CDR3 covers 15 residues. CDR3 protein: CAWRSGRLVTGELFF. The CDR3, as DNA: TGTGCCTGGAGGTCGGGGAGATTGGTAACCGGGGAGCTGTTTTTT.

This clone was counted once. J is TRBJ1-1 and V is TRBV11-2; 7 bases fit TRBD1. V lost 8 bases, J lost 4 bases, and 7 bases stayed unmatched. Germline loops: CDR1 SGHAT, CDR2 FQNNGV. The CDR3 loop spans 13 amino acids. DNA of the CDR3: TGTGCCAGCGCCGCGACAGGGATCACTGAAGCTTTCTTT. Translated, it gives CASAATGITEAFF.

The rearrangement joins TRBV28 to TRBJ1-2; 10 nucleotides agree with TRBD1. CDR3 size: 16 residues. CDR1 MDHEN and CDR2 SYDVKM come from the germline V gene. Losses at the gene ends were 3 bases for V and 2 bases for J; bases not matched to a gene: 6. CDR3 residues: CASSLWTGGENYGYTF. CDR3 bases: TGTGCCAGCAGTTTGTGGACAGGGGGTGAAAACTATGGCTACACCTTC.

The chain links TRBV19 to TRBJ1-6, with 7 bases that match TRBD1. The CDR3 sequence is 14 residues long. The germline CDR1 and CDR2 sequences are LNHDA and SQIVND (reference sequence). Trimming took 6 bases from V and 9 from J; bases not matched to a gene: 8. The CDR3 DNA reads TGTGCCAGTAGCAGGGGGGATGACGGTTCACCCCTCCACTTT. This codes for CASSRGDDGSPLHF.

V usage is TRBV10-3 and J usage is TRBJ2-3, with D possibly matching TRBD2 (7 bases). CDR1 ENHRY and CDR2 SYGVKD come from the germline V gene. With 3 bases removed from V and 2 bases from J, the gap between germline ends came to 18 bases. The CDR3 sequence is 17 residues long. CDR3 region: CAISDLGGGPTTDTQYF. CDR3 nucleotides: TGTGCCATCAGTGATTTGGGGGGGGGCCCAACCACAGATACGCAGTATTTT.

The rearrangement joins TRBV20-1 to TRBJ2-1; unclear D gene. With 6 bases removed from V and 4 bases from J, the gap between germline ends came to 7 bases. The CDR3 contains 11 residues. Per germline, CDR1 DFQATT and CDR2 SNEGSKA (reference sequence). Here the CDR3 DNA reads TGCAGTGCCCGAGGATACAATGAGCAGTTCTTC. Amino acids: CSARGYNEQFF.

The rearrangement links TRBV5-8 to TRBJ1-1; 9 nucleotides line up with TRBD1. J lost 5 bases, V lost 0 bases, and 5 bases had no gene match. The CDR3 spans 15 residues. Germline CDR1 is SGHTS and CDR2 is YDEGEE. CDR3 in amino acids: CASSLGGTGTTEAFF. DNA of the CDR3: TGTGCCAGCAGCTTGGGTGGGACAGGGACGACTGAAGCTTTCTTT.

V and J are TRBV10-3 and TRBJ1-1; 10 bases match TRBD1. From germline, CDR1 is ENHRY and CDR2 SYGVKD. CDR3 length equals 13 residues. V lost 3 bases to trimming and J lost 11 bases; unmatched junction nucleotides: 6. The CDR3 DNA sequence: TGTGCCATCAGTGACGCGACAGGGGGCTCGGCTTTCTTT. Amino acid sequence: CAISDATGGSAFF.

This rearrangement joins TRBV19 to TRBJ2-1, with a weak D call TRBD2 (6 bases). The CDR3 sequence is 16 residues long. CDR1 and CDR2 from the germline V gene are LNHDA and SQIVND (reference sequence). Trimming removed 6 bases at V and 7 bases at J, with 22 bases between. The CDR3, as DNA: TGTGCCAGTAGCCCCATAGATGGAGTTCGGGGGAATGAGCAGTTCTTC. Its protein is CASSPIDGVRGNEQFF. The complete variable domain, with remaining parts taken from reference TRBV19 and TRBJ2-1, reads DGGITQSPKYLFRKEGQNVTLSCEQNLNHDAMYWYRQDPGQGLRLIYYSQIVNDFQKGDIAEGYSVSREKKESFPLTVTSAQKNPTAFYLCASSPIDGVRGNEQFFGPGTRLTVL.

The chain uses TRBV27 and TRBJ1-5; TRBD1 is a possible D gene (5 bases). In germline, CDR1 is MNHEY, CDR2 SMNVEV (reference sequence). This CDR3 has 14 residues. Trimming took 3 bases from V and 5 from J, leaving 11 bases between them. CDR3 bases: TGTGCCAGCAGTTTTGGGGGAGGGGATCAGCCCCAGCATTTT. Amino acid sequence: CASSFGGGDQPQHF.

The J gene is TRBJ1-2, the V gene TRBV11-2, with a tentative D call TRBD1 (5 bases). Trimming pared 5 bases from V and 7 bases from J, leaving 14 bases between. Germline CDR1 SGHAT, CDR2 FQNNGV. This CDR3 comprises 13 residues. The CDR3 here is CASSISGGVGYTF. CDR3 sequence (DNA): TGTGCCAGCAGCATCTCTGGGGGGGTTGGCTACACCTTC.